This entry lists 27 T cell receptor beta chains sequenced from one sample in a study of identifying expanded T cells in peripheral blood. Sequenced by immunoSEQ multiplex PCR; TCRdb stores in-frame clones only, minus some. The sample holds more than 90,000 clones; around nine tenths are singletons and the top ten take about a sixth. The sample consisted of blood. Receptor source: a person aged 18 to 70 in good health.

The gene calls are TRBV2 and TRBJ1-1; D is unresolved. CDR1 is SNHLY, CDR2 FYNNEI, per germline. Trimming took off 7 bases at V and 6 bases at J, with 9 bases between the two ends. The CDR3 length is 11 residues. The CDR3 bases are TGTGCCAGCATCCAGAGCGCTGAAGCTTTCTTT. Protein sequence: CASIQSAEAFF.

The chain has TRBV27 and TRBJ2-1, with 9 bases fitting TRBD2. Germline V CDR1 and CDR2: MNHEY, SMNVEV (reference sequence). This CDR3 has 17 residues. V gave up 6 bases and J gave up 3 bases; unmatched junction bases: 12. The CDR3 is CASSIWRGGLVYNEQFF. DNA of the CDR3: TGTGCCAGCAGCATCTGGCGGGGGGGCCTTGTCTACAATGAGCAGTTCTTC.

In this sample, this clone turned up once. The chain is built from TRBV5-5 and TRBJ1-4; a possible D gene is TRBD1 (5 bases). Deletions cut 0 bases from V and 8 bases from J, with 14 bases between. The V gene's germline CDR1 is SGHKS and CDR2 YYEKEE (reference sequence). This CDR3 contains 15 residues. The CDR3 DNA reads TGTGCCAGCAGCTTGGGGGACTCGAGGCGGGAAAAACTGTTTTTT. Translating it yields CASSLGDSRREKLFF. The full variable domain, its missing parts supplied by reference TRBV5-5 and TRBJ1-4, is DAGVTQSPTHLIKTRGQQVTLRCSPISGHKSVSWYQQVLGQGPQFIFQYYEKEERGRGNFPDRFSARQFPNYSSELNVNALLLGDSALYLCASSLGDSRREKLFFGSGTQLSVL.

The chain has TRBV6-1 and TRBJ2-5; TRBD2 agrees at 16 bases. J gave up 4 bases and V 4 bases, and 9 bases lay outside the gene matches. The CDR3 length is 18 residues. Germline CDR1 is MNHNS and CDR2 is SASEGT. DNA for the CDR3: TGTGCCAGCAGTGCCCGGGTTGGGACTAGCGGGGGGGGAGAGACCCAGTACTTC. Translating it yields CASSARVGTSGGGETQYF.

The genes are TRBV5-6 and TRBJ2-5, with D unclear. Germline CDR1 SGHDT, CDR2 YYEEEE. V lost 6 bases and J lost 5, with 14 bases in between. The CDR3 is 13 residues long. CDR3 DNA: TGTGCCAGCACCCTTACCAGGATGGAGACCCAGTACTTC. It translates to CASTLTRMETQYF.

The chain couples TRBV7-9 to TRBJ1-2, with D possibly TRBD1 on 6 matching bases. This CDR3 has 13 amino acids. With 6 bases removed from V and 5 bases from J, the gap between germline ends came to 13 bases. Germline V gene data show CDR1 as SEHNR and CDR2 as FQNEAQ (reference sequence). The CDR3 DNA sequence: TGTGCCAGCAGACTAGGACAGCTTTATGGCTACACCTTC. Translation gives CASRLGQLYGYTF.

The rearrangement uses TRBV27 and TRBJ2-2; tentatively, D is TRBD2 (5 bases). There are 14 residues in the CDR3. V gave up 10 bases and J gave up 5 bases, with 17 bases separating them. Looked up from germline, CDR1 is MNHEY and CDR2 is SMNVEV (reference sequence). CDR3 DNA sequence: TGTGCCATCCGACCGACGGGGTGGACCGGGGAGCTGTTTTTT. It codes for CAIRPTGWTGELFF.

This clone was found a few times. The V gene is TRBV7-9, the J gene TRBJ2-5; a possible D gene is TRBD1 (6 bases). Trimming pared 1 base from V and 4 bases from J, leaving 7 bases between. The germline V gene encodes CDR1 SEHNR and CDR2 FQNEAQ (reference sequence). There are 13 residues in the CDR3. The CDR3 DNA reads TGTGCCAGCAGCTTAGTGGGGGCAGAGACCCAGTACTTC. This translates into CASSLVGAETQYF.

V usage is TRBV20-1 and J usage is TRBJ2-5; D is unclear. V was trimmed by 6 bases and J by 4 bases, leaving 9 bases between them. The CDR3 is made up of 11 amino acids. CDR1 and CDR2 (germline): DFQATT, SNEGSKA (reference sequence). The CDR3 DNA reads TGCAGTGCCACACGAGGAGAGACCCAGTACTTC. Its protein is CSATRGETQYF.

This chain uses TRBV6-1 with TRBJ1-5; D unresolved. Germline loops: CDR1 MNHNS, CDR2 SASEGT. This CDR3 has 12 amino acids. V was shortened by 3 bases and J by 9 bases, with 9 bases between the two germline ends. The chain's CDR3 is CASSDIDRPQHF. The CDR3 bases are TGTGCCAGCAGTGACATTGATCGGCCCCAGCATTTT.

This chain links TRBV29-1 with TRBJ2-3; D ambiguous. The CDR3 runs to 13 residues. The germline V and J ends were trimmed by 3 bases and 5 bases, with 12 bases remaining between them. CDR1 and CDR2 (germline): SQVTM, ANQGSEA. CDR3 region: CSVDLGSVDTQYF. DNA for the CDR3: TGCAGCGTTGACCTAGGATCGGTAGATACGCAGTATTTT.

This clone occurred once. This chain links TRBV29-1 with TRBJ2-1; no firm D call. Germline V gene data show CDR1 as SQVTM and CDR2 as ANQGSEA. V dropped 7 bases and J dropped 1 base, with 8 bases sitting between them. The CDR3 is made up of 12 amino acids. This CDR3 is CSGTESYNEQFF. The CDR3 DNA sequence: TGCAGCGGTACAGAATCCTACAATGAGCAGTTCTTC.

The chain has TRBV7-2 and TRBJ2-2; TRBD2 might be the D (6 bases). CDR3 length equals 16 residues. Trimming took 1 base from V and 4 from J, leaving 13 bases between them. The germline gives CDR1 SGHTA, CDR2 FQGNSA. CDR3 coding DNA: TGTGCCAGCAGCTTAGTGGCGGGGTACGGCACCGGGGAGCTGTTTTTT. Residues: CASSLVAGYGTGELFF. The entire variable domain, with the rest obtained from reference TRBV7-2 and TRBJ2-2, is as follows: GAGVSQSPSNKVTEKGKDVELRCDPISGHTALYWYRQSLGQGLEFLIYFQGNSAPDKSGLPSDRFSAERTGGSVSTLTIQRTQQEDSAVYLCASSLVAGYGTGELFFGEGSRLTVL.

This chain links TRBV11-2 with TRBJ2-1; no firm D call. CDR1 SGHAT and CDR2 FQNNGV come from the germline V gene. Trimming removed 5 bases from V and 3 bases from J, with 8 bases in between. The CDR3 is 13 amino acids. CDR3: CASSPGYYNEQFF. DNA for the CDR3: TGTGCCAGCAGCCCTGGCTACTACAATGAGCAGTTCTTC.

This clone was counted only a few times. In DNA, the CDR3 is TGCAGCGTTGAAGATCTTGGGCTAGCGGAGCCGTCGGAATCCACAGATACGCAGTATTTT. Its protein product is CSVEDLGLAEPSESTDTQYF. This chain uses TRBV29-1 with TRBJ2-3; TRBD2 aligns across 7 bases. The V and J ends lost 0 bases and 2 bases, in that order; junction bases with no gene match: 20. The CDR3 sequence is 20 residues long. Per the germline V gene, CDR1 is SQVTM and CDR2 is ANQGSEA.

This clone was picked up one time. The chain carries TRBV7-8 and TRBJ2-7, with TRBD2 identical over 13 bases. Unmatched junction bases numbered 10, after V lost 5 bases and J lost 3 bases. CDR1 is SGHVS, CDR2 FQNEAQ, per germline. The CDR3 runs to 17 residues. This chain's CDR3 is CASSNPGLAGTHYEQYF. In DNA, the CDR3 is TGTGCCAGCAGCAACCCGGGACTAGCGGGGACCCACTACGAGCAGTACTTC.

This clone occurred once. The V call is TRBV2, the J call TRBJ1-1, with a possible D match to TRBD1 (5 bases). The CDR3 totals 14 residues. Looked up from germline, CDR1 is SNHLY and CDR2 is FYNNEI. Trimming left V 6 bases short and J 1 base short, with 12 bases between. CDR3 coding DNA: TGTGCCAGCAGGGCTTCCGGGGCGAACACTGAAGCTTTCTTT. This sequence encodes CASRASGANTEAFF.

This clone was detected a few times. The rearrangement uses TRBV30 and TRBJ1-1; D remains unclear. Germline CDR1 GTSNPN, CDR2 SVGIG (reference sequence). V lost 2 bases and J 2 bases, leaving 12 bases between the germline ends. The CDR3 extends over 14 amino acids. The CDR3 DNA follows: TGTGCCTGGAGTAAGGTACAGATTAACACTGAAGCTTTCTTT. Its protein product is CAWSKVQINTEAFF.

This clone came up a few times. The CDR3 loop reads CASRPMDRANYGYTF. CDR3 coding DNA: TGTGCCAGTCGACCGATGGACAGGGCGAACTATGGCTACACCTTC. V is TRBV19 and J is TRBJ1-2; TRBD1 matches 8 bases. The CDR3 is 15 residues long. Germline CDR1 is LNHDA and CDR2 is SQIVND (reference sequence). V shed 8 bases, J shed 2 bases, and the junction held 10 bases outside the gene matches.

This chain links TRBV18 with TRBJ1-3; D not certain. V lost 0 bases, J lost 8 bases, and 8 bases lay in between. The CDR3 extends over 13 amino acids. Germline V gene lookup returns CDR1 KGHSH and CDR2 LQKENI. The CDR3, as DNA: TGTGCCAGCTCACCACCGGAAGGATACACCATATATTTT. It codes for CASSPPEGYTIYF.

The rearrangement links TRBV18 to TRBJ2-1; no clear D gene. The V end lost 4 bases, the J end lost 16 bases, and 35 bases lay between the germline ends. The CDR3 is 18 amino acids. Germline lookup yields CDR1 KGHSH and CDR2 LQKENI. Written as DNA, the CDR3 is TGTGCCAGCTCACTAACACAAACTTCTAAAGCATTTTCTCCCACCCCCTTCTTC. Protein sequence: CASSLTQTSKAFSPTPFF.

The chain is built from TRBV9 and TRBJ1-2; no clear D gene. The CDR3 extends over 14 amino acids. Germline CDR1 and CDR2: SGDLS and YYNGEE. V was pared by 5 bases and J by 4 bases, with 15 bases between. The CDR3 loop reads CASRPGEGGYGYTF. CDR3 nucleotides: TGTGCCAGCAGACCTGGTGAGGGCGGCTATGGCTACACCTTC.

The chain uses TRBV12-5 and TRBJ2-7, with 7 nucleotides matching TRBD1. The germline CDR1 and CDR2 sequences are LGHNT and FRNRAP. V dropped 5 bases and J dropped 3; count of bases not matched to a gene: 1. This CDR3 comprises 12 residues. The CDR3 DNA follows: TGTGCTAGTGGTCCAGGGGGCTACGAGCAGTACTTC. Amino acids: CASGPGGYEQYF.

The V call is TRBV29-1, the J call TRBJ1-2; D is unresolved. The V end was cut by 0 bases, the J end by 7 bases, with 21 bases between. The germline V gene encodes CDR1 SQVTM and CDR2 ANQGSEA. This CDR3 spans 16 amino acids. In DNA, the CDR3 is TGCAGCGTTGAAGAGTGGCTGGCGGCGGCAGGTGTTGGCTACACCTTC. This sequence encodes CSVEEWLAAAGVGYTF.

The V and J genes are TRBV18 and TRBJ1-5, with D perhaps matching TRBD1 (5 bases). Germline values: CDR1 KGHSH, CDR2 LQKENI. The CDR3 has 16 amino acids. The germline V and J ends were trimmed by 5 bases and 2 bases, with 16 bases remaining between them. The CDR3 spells CASSFAGTGGNQPQHF. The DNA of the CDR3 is TGTGCCAGCTCATTCGCCGGGACCGGTGGCAATCAGCCCCAGCATTTT.

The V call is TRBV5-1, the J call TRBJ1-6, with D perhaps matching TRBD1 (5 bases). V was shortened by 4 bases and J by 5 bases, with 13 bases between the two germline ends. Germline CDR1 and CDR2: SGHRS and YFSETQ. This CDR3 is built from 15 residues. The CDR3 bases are TGCGCCAGCAGCCTGGCCGGGGGGAATAATTCACCCCTCCACTTT. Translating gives CASSLAGGNNSPLHF.

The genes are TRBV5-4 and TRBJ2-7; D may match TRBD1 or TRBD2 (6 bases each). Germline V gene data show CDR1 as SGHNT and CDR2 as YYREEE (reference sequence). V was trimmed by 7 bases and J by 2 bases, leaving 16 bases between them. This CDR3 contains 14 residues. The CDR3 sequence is CASAKGGDTYEQYF. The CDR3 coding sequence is TGTGCCAGCGCTAAGGGGGGCGACACCTACGAGCAGTACTTC.